The 21 T cell receptor beta chains presented below share a single source sample, sequenced in a study of cytomegalovirus exposure and HLA in healthy donors. The PCR was carried out with 60 Vbeta primers and 13 Jbeta primers. Produced via immunoSEQ multiplex PCR; TCRdb's table is partial and in-frame only. There are roughly 150,000 clones in the sample; about 80% occur only once, and 6.6% lies in the top ten. The sample was PBMCs. These receptors all stem from a woman aged 50 to 60 in good health and CMV-seropositive.

This clone was seen a few times. A read error is likely, as this CDR3 ends without the conserved phenylalanine or tryptophan. V gene TRBV7-2 combines with J gene TRBJ2-3, with a weak D call TRBD1 (5 bases). Trimming pared 3 bases from V and 8 bases from J, leaving 15 bases between. The germline CDR1 and CDR2 sequences are SGHTA and FQGNSA. This CDR3 region has 14 residues. This chain's CDR3 is CASSLSIFQGTQYL. The CDR3 DNA sequence: TGTGCCAGCAGCTTGTCCATCTTTCAGGGTACGCAGTATCTT.

This clone was seen only a few times. V and J are TRBV29-1 and TRBJ2-3; 15 positions agree with TRBD2. Germline assignment: CDR1 SQVTM and CDR2 ANQGSEA. The CDR3 spans 16 residues. The ends lost 5 bases at V and 3 bases at J; junction bases unmatched: 6. This CDR3 is CSVTPGLAGGTDTQYF. DNA of the CDR3: TGCAGCGTTACCCCGGGACTAGCGGGGGGTACAGATACGCAGTATTTT.

This chain connects TRBV11-3 to TRBJ2-5; 12 bases line up with TRBD1. From germline, CDR1 is SGHNT and CDR2 YENEEA. The J segment lost 7 bases and the V segment lost 5 bases, leaving 8 bases of the junction unmatched. The CDR3 consists of 15 residues. This CDR3 reads CASSAGTGGDRTQYF. The CDR3 nucleotides are TGTGCCAGCAGCGCAGGGACAGGGGGCGATCGGACCCAGTACTTC.

The gene calls are TRBV10-3 and TRBJ2-7; D might be TRBD1 (5 bases). The CDR3 has 12 residues. Germline lookup yields CDR1 ENHRY and CDR2 SYGVKD. V lost 6 bases, J lost 7 bases, and 13 bases lay in between. CDR3 residues: CAIRGQMGEQYF. The CDR3 nucleotides are TGTGCCATCAGGGGGCAGATGGGAGAGCAGTACTTC.

The rearrangement uses TRBV2 and TRBJ2-7, with TRBD1 matching 7 bases. Trimming at V came to 7 bases and at J to 7 bases, leaving 13 bases not matched to a gene. The germline V gene has CDR1 SNHLY and CDR2 FYNNEI. This CDR3 comprises 14 residues. The DNA for the CDR3 is TGTGCCAGCAAGGACCAGGGGGATCGAGGAGAGCAGTACTTC. It specifies CASKDQGDRGEQYF. The whole variable domain, filled in from reference TRBV2 and TRBJ2-7, reads EPEVTQTPSHQVTQMGQEVILRCVPISNHLYFYWYRQILGQKVEFLVSFYNNEISEKSEIFDDQFSVERPDGSNFTLKIRSTKLEDSAMYFCASKDQGDRGEQYFGPGTRLTVT.

V usage is TRBV18 and J usage is TRBJ2-2, with TRBD1 matching over 9 bases. This CDR3 spans 18 amino acids. Germline trimming cut 2 bases from V and 7 bases from J; bases unmatched to any gene: 14. Germline V gives CDR1 KGHSH, CDR2 LQKENI. The CDR3 here is CASSPSLSGTGMIGELFF. Written as DNA, the CDR3 is TGTGCCAGCTCACCAAGTCTAAGCGGGACAGGGATGATCGGGGAGCTGTTTTTT.

The gene calls are TRBV7-2 and TRBJ1-4; TRBD1 might be the D (5 bases). Germline loops: CDR1 SGHTA, CDR2 FQGNSA. V was cut by 3 bases and J by 13 bases, with 15 bases left in between. The CDR3 sequence is 13 residues long. The CDR3 region is CASSLRGGLRLFF. DNA of the CDR3: TGTGCCAGCAGCTTGCGGGGGGGACTTCGACTGTTTTTT. Full variable domain (outside the CDR3, taken from reference TRBV7-2 and TRBJ1-4): GAGVSQSPSNKVTEKGKDVELRCDPISGHTALYWYRQSLGQGLEFLIYFQGNSAPDKSGLPSDRFSAERTGGSVSTLTIQRTQQEDSAVYLCASSLRGGLRLFFGSGTQLSVL.

The J gene is TRBJ1-2, the V gene TRBV18; 9 bases match TRBD1. J gave up 7 bases and V 1 base, and 4 bases lay outside the gene matches. CDR1 is KGHSH and CDR2 is LQKENI in the germline V gene. The CDR3 covers 14 residues. The CDR3 spells CASSPRGQGSGYTF. In DNA, the CDR3 is TGTGCCAGCTCACCACGGGGACAGGGAAGTGGCTACACCTTC.

J is TRBJ2-7 and V is TRBV9, with D possibly being TRBD1 (6 bases). Between the trimmed V and J ends, which lost 2 bases and 2 bases, there was a span of 11 bases. The germline CDR1 and CDR2 sequences are SGDLS and YYNGEE. This CDR3 spans 14 amino acids. CDR3 protein: CASSVTDSPYEQYF. The CDR3 bases are TGTGCCAGCAGCGTGACGGACAGCCCCTACGAGCAGTACTTC.

CDR3 DNA sequence: TGTGCCAGCAGCCCGGACAGGGGAACGAACTATGGCTACACCTTC. It translates to CASSPDRGTNYGYTF. The chain uses TRBV6-4 and TRBJ1-2; 9 bases agree with TRBD1. Germline V CDR1 and CDR2: MRHNA, SNTAGT. J lost 2 bases, V lost 6 bases, and 7 bases had no gene match. The CDR3 runs 15 residues.

The rearrangement links TRBV29-1 to TRBJ2-3; D perhaps matches TRBD2 (5 bases). The CDR3 spans 11 residues. From germline, CDR1 is SQVTM and CDR2 ANQGSEA. The germline V and J ends were trimmed by 5 bases and 4 bases, with 7 bases remaining between them. The CDR3 DNA follows: TGCAGCGTTTGGCGGGCAGATACGCAGTATTTT. Amino acids: CSVWRADTQYF.

This clone was counted a single time. The V call is TRBV5-4, the J call TRBJ2-3, with TRBD1 identical over 9 bases. Germline loops: CDR1 SGHNT, CDR2 YYREEE (reference sequence). This CDR3 has 15 amino acids. Germline trimming cut 3 bases from V and 10 bases from J; bases unmatched to any gene: 12. The CDR3 spells CASSSGQGRGSAQYF. The CDR3 coding sequence is TGTGCCAGCAGCTCGGGACAGGGAAGAGGTAGCGCGCAGTATTTT.

The chain links TRBV2 to TRBJ1-4; D perhaps matches TRBD1 (6 bases). The CDR3 has 16 amino acids. V gave up 4 bases and J gave up 7 bases, with 19 bases separating them. Germline V gene data show CDR1 as SNHLY and CDR2 as FYNNEI. As DNA, the CDR3 is TGTGCCAGCAGTGTGACAGGAGTGAGCTCAGGTGAAAAACTGTTTTTT. Protein: CASSVTGVSSGEKLFF.

DNA for the CDR3: TGTGCCAGCCGAGGGATAACCAACGTCCTGACTTTC. It encodes CASRGITNVLTF. This rearrangement joins TRBV27 to TRBJ2-6, with D maybe TRBD2 (5 bases). The CDR3 has 12 residues. Germline V gives CDR1 MNHEY, CDR2 SMNVEV (reference sequence). V was trimmed by 8 bases and J by 8 bases, leaving 10 bases between them.

This clone has just a few counts. An end of the junction differs from the germline gene, which may be a read error. The rearrangement joins TRBV6-1 to TRBJ2-3; D gene ambiguous. CDR1 is MNHNS and CDR2 is SASEGT in the germline V gene. This CDR3 region has 14 residues. The CDR3 DNA sequence: TGTGCCAGCAGTGAAGGGAGTAGCAGAGATACGCAGTATTTT. Amino acids: CASSEGSSRDTQYF.

This chain connects TRBV7-9 to TRBJ2-1; a weak D match, TRBD2 (6 bases). Per germline, CDR1 SEHNR and CDR2 FQNEAQ (reference sequence). This CDR3 spans 14 amino acids. V gave up 5 bases and J gave up 13 bases, with 21 bases separating them. The CDR3 DNA sequence: TGTGCCAGCAGCCATGCAACCCCGGGACTCCGCCAGTTCTTC. Translating gives CASSHATPGLRQFF.

The chain employs TRBV30 and TRBJ2-3; 7 bases line up with TRBD1. The V and J ends lost 5 bases and 6 bases, in that order; junction bases with no gene match: 2. CDR3 length: 11 residues. The germline V gene encodes CDR1 GTSNPN and CDR2 SVGIG (reference sequence). CDR3 sequence (DNA): TGTGCCTGGGACAGGGCGGATACGCAGTATTTT. It translates to CAWDRADTQYF.

The rearrangement uses TRBV5-6 and TRBJ2-3, with 7 bases aligning to TRBD2. V was clipped by 2 bases and J by 1 base; unmatched bases: 7. Germline V gene data show CDR1 as SGHDT and CDR2 as YYEEEE. CDR3 length: 16 residues. In DNA, the CDR3 is TGTGCCAGCAGCTTCTGGAGCGGGGTCGGCACAGATACGCAGTATTTT. It specifies CASSFWSGVGTDTQYF.

V is TRBV10-3 and J is TRBJ2-1, with 10 bases identical to TRBD1. The CDR3 extends over 15 amino acids. Losses at the gene ends were 3 bases for V and 7 bases for J; bases not matched to a gene: 6. Germline V lookup: CDR1 ENHRY, CDR2 SYGVKD. The CDR3 nucleotides read TGTGCCATCAGTGATACCGGGACAGGGGATAATGAGCAGTTCTTC. Amino acids: CAISDTGTGDNEQFF.

V is TRBV30 and J is TRBJ1-1; a possible D gene is TRBD1 (5 bases). Trimming stripped 3 bases from V and 7 bases from J, with 9 bases between. The CDR3 contains 11 residues. The germline gives CDR1 GTSNPN, CDR2 SVGIG (reference sequence). The CDR3 reads CAWRDGGEAFF. The DNA of the CDR3 is TGTGCCTGGAGGGACGGGGGTGAAGCTTTCTTT.

The chain employs TRBV7-9 and TRBJ1-5, with D possibly TRBD1 on 5 matching bases. This CDR3 has 16 amino acids. V lost 3 bases to trimming and J lost 0 bases, with 12 bases between them. Germline CDR1 and CDR2: SEHNR and FQNEAQ (reference sequence). CDR3 region: CASSLGGGDSNQPQHF. The CDR3 DNA reads as TGTGCCAGCAGCTTGGGTGGGGGGGATAGCAATCAGCCCCAGCATTTT.